This T cell receptor beta chain was sequenced for a study of cytomegalovirus exposure and HLA in healthy donors (dated by TCRdb to about 2017). Broadly, across the study: An earlier analysis of roughly 570 of the donors reported under 300 Gb of sequence data and 95 million to 130 million unique TCR beta sequences obtained from about 179 million T cells. About 320 gigabases of sequencing data and approximately 80 million unique TCR sequences were included in an early release covering 550 to 650 HLA-typed donors. Of the roughly 430 genotyped donors, 81% fell in the genetic ancestry cluster associated with self-reported Caucasian donors. The aim of the study was to test whether cataloging public T cell receptors could identify signatures of past pathogen exposure. The study used immunosequencing to profile the T cell repertoires of some 600 subjects and linked those repertoires to cytomegalovirus serostatus. Along with the approximately 700-subject first cohort, a separate validation cohort of over a hundred different subjects was used. High-throughput TCR immunosequencing, statistical association of individual TCRs with disease status, and machine learning were combined to predict cytomegalovirus infection status. To study patterns of TCR occurrence, a later analysis re-analyzed previously published TCR beta repertoires from 500 to 850 donors and added high-resolution HLA genotyping. Rather than using new phenotypic data, the later analysis identified candidate immune exposures from TCR beta sequences and from how often those sequences occurred across donors. An earlier analysis of 587 of the donors applied high-throughput TCR beta sequencing to assess whether each TCR beta V gene segment acted as functional or pseudogenic. Donor age, sex, ethnicity and CMV serostatus were compiled together with the repertoire data. Genome-wide SNP genotypes for about 55% of the 666 donors were used in a later genetic analysis, which treated that subset as a discovery cohort. All discovery cohort repertoires had been generated on a single sequencing platform. HLA typing included class I and class II loci at four-digit resolution. The number of donors typed differed by locus, with about 629-640 for A, B, C, DRB1 and DQB1, roughly 520 for DQA1, 600 to 610 for DPA1, and 400 to 490 for DPB1. Roughly 5 DR-DQ haplotypes were treated as single units for association and clustering because of strong linkage in the cohort. Among around 400 genotyped donors of the cohort, an average of around 250,000 unique TCR beta nucleotide sequences was sequenced per donor, of which roughly 17% were non-productive. Here is what the overall study found, with its caveats: According to a later analysis, TCR association rates differed among HLA loci, with DRB1 alleles showing the most associated TCRs and HLA-C alleles showing the fewest. A later analysis found that most CMV-associated TCR beta chains appeared HLA-restricted, with HLA associations seemingly driven largely by CMV exposure. Linkage disequilibrium might explain the correlated functional status among segregating V segments, but an unknown experimental factor could not be excluded. In a later analysis, 16,951 TCR beta sequences were associated with specific HLA alleles at a false discovery rate of 0.05. Because some donors lacked HLA typing at each locus, the association tests relied only on the typed subset. In a later genetic analysis, fewer N-insertions in productive TCRs were reported among donors in an Asian-associated ancestry cluster than the roughly 670-donor mean. Assigning TCR associations to individual alleles was difficult when HLA alleles, especially DR and DQ, strongly co-occurred. According to the authors, the approach could potentially be generalized to other disease states and immunological phenotypes. Cytomegalovirus status was reported to be diagnosed by the classifier with high specificity and sensitivity in both the original and validation cohorts. Only TCR beta chains were sequenced in this cohort, and the absence of alpha or paired-chain data limited detectable features. A cluster of highly shared sequence variants was judged likely to be a technical artifact of the sequencing pipeline. Most TCR sequences were seen in very few donors, while some public TCRs were found in many individuals. CMV serostatus was the only immune exposure information available for the cohort. A further reported finding was that TCR beta sequences accurately predicted the HLA-A and HLA-B alleles for most subjects in the first cohort. A few of the identified cytomegalovirus-associated TCR beta chains were confirmed in vitro to be specific for cytomegalovirus antigens. Over 15 rarely observed V segments, including chromosome 9 orphons, were excluded from the earlier analysis of about 610 of the donors because counts were too low. Roughly uniform sequencing depth across donors was assumed in presence/absence analyses, although this assumption may not hold. The study listed approximately 160 TCR beta chains as associated with cytomegalovirus. In a later analysis, HLA-associated TCR beta chains were found to be more clonally expanded and to have lower generation probabilities than equally common non-associated chains. In an earlier analysis of 587 of the donors, most TCR beta V segments were observed in productive rearrangements about 87% or about 30% of the time, broadly matching IMGT annotations. In a later analysis, several top co-occurrence clusters were reported to appear linked to parvovirus B19, influenza, CMV and Epstein-Barr virus. Some IMGT-functional V segments, including TRBV6-2 and TRBV6-3, could not be told apart with the 87-base-pair reads, so those segments were excluded. V-gene and J-gene trimming of TCR beta chains was associated with a missense DCLRE1C variant in a later genetic analysis, and the association was replicated in an independent cohort.

The germline V gene sets CDR1 to SNHLY and CDR2 to FYNNEI. For this chain, trimming is 6 bases at the V end and 7 bases at the J end, and the number of junction bases without a gene match is 11. From the cysteine up to the valine, the CDR3 has a length of 14 residues. The kept DNA is CDR3 alone, 42 bases in frame from the first base. In total, 630 or so healthy bone marrow donors made up the cohort. Cohort members were all nominally healthy when sampled, although unrecorded immune exposures were likely present. The donor was CMV seronegative and was included in the group of approximately 350 seronegative cohort members. Each donor provided a peripheral blood sample, and peripheral blood mononuclear cells were used for TCR beta sequencing. Genomic DNA was extracted from the blood cell samples with the Qiagen DNeasy Blood Extraction Kit. Library generation was performed with the immunoSEQ multiplex PCR assay. A mixture of 60 forward primers for TCR Vbeta segments and 13 reverse primers for TCR Jbeta segments was used in the multiplex PCR. The CDR3 region of rearranged TCR beta genes was amplified from genomic DNA by a multiplex PCR assay. The amplified TCR beta libraries were sequenced on the Illumina HiSeq System as 87-base-pair reads. In the original analysis: A later analysis counted tens of millions of unique TCR beta chains across the 640 or so repertoires, and some 11 million of these chains were shared by at least two donors. Raw reads were error-corrected and collapsed into unique sequences with a nearest-neighbor algorithm that merged closely related sequences to remove PCR and sequencing errors. V, D and J gene segments were assigned by aligning CDR3 sequences to IMGT reference sequences. For a sequence to be retained, a match of at least six nucleotides was required to both a V gene segment and a J gene segment. A rearrangement was called productive if the CDR3 had no stop codons and remained in frame with V and J, and every other rearrangement was called non-productive. Following IMGT convention, CDR3 was defined as the stretch from the second conserved V-encoded cysteine up to the conserved J-encoded phenylalanine. The earlier analysis of about 610 of the donors excluded sequences that lacked an unambiguous match to a single V gene segment. An earlier analysis of 587 of the donors classified V segments as functional when productive rearrangements were above 56.7% and as segregating when the standard deviation between donors was above 5%. A statistical classification framework was developed to diagnose cytomegalovirus status using the catalog of TCR beta chain sequences. V and J gene assignment, in a later analysis, came from comparing TCR nucleotide sequences with IMGT/GENE-DB human TR gene sequences. The TCRdist pipeline was used in a later analysis to assign CDR3 sequences and most-parsimonious VDJ recombination scenarios. A later analysis defined each TCR beta chain by its CDR3 amino acid sequence plus V-gene family, and excluded reads lacking a unique V-gene family. As a way to deal with suspected cross-contamination and a sequencing artifact, a later analysis dropped 450 to 600 nucleotide sequences that were highly shared and had low generation probability. A later analysis calculated a clonal expansion index for each public chain from normalized within-repertoire ranks of inferred template counts. In a later analysis, generation probabilities were computed using a VDJ recombination model fitted to out-of-frame rearrangements, and the results were checked against IGoR. In a later analysis, hypergeometric tests were used to score TCR-TCR, TCR-HLA and TCR-CMV co-occurrence, with a repertoire-size bias correction applied to TCR pairs. A later analysis estimated false discovery rates by permuting HLA or CMV assignments 20 times. A later analysis grouped co-occurring TCRs with DBSCAN, adding TCRdist sequence similarity when clustering within HLA-allele-positive subsets. Repertoires with fewer than 30,000 or more than 120,000 public chains, plus five repertoires with anomalous nucleotide sharing, were excluded from co-occurrence clustering. TCRdb re-hosts the immuneACCESS table, in-frame sequences only. Its copies lack some clones; in the studies checked, an unresolved V gene accounts for under half of them, and the cause for the rest is not known. For V, J and clone size, that table is used; D and trimming come from the DNA. For this sample the table gives about 100,000 clones, of which roughly 80% were detected only once. The top ten constitute over 3.5% of the sample.

Remarks on this clone: Its antigen is currently not known. One base away there is no much larger clone; base qualities are not given.

The sequence was obtained from a middle-aged man in good health and CMV-seronegative. What was sequenced was PBMCs. Recombination joined TRBV2 with TRBJ2-7, with 8 middle bases fitting TRBD1. Here the CDR3 is given as CASRAPQGAQEQYV. The sequenced DNA: TGTGCCAGCAGGGCACCCCAGGGGGCGCAGGAGCAGTACGTC.